This T cell receptor (beta chain) was obtained from a study of cytomegalovirus exposure and HLA in healthy donors. Across the study: There were approximately 85 million unique TCRs (from HLA-typed donors) in an early data release.

Study outcomes and limitations: Analyses of presence/absence relied on an assumption of roughly uniform sequencing depth across donors. In a later analysis, donors in an Asian-associated ancestry cluster reportedly had fewer N-insertions in productive TCRs than the cohort mean.

This CDR3 region has 15 residues. Per germline, CDR1 MRHNA and CDR2 SNTAGT. V lost 0 bases to trimming and J lost 2 bases, with 8 bases between them. Concerning this clone itself: What it recognizes is unknown.

PCR was performed using 60 Vbeta and 13 Jbeta primers. Assay: immunoSEQ multiplex PCR; the TCRdb copy retains only in-frame clones and omits some. This sample yields about 110,000 clones, of which roughly 80% are seen a single time; more than 2% belongs to the top ten. This TCR derives from a young man in good health and CMV-seronegative. This chain uses TRBV6-4 with TRBJ2-1; no definite D call. Source material: PBMCs. In DNA form, the CDR3 reads TGTGCCAGCAGTGACTCAGTTGCGCCCTACAATGAGCAGTTCTTC. As protein: CASSDSVAPYNEQFF.